Following are 21 T cell receptor beta chains from one sample sequenced in a study of T-cell memory formation after mild COVID-19. TCRdb reanalysed the 5' RACE reads using MiXCR and keeps one entry per CDR3 protein. The sample has around 200,000 distinct CDR3 sequences; around 8.8% are singletons. The sequenced material came from PBMCs or a T cell subset sorted from them (not recorded which). The receptor source for this set is a man aged 18 to 29 who had mild COVID-19 (a few samples of this study predate the infection). Cell type and time point are not known.

This clonotype showed up just a few times. The genes are TRBV7-9 and TRBJ2-2; TRBD1 matches 7 bases. Germline V lookup: CDR1 SEHNR, CDR2 FQNEAQ (reference sequence). The CDR3 consists of 14 residues. Trimming took 8 bases from V and 4 from J; bases not matched to a gene: 7. CDR3 sequence: CASGTGAFTGELFF. Written as DNA, the CDR3 is TGTGCCAGCGGCACAGGGGCGTTCACCGGGGAGCTGTTTTTT.

This clonotype was recorded at least ten times. The V gene is TRBV20-1, the J gene TRBJ2-5; D remains unclear. The CDR3 runs 12 residues. Germline loops: CDR1 DFQATT, CDR2 SNEGSKA (reference sequence). With 0 bases removed from V and 4 bases from J, the gap between germline ends came to 6 bases. Here the CDR3 DNA reads TGCAGTGCTAGAGATACGCCAGAGACCCAGTACTTC. Protein: CSARDTPETQYF.

This clonotype came up a few times. This sequence joins TRBV4-3 and TRBJ1-5; no firm D call. Trimming stripped 0 bases from V and 7 bases from J, with 7 bases between. Germline V gives CDR1 LGHNA, CDR2 YSLEER. The CDR3 sequence is 13 residues long. In DNA, the CDR3 is TGCGCCAGCAGCCAAGATATCTCACAGCCCCAGCATTTT. Its protein product is CASSQDISQPQHF.

CDR3 in amino acids: CAISESYSEGYNEQFF. CDR3 in DNA: TGTGCCATCAGTGAGTCTTATTCGGAGGGCTACAATGAGCAGTTCTTC. V is TRBV10-3 and J is TRBJ2-1, with D perhaps TRBD2 (6 bases). Germline CDR1 ENHRY, CDR2 SYGVKD. V lost 0 bases to trimming and J lost 3 bases, with 12 bases between them. The CDR3 is 16 residues long.

This clonotype appeared a few times. The chain links TRBV20-1 to TRBJ2-3; 10 positions match TRBD2. The CDR3 spans 13 residues. V gave up 5 bases and J gave up 7 bases; unmatched junction bases: 6. Germline loops: CDR1 DFQATT, CDR2 SNEGSKA (reference sequence). The CDR3 bases are TGCAGTGCTGCCACTAGCGGGGTAAATACGCAGTATTTT. Protein sequence: CSAATSGVNTQYF.

The table lists this clonotype with many counts. The chain uses TRBV5-1 and TRBJ1-2; no reliable D call. Germline CDR1 and CDR2: SGHRS and YFSETQ. V lost 0 bases to trimming and J lost 2 bases, with 8 bases between them. There are 14 residues in the CDR3. The DNA for the CDR3 is TGCGCCAGCAGCTTGGGCGGGATGAACTATGGCTACACCTTC. Protein product: CASSLGGMNYGYTF.

This clonotype has only a few counts. This chain uses TRBV25-1 with TRBJ1-1; possibly TRBD1 for D (5 bases). The CDR3 length is 13 residues. Germline CDR1 is MGHDK and CDR2 is SYGVNS. V was pared by 8 bases and J by 2 bases, with 12 bases between. The DNA for the CDR3 is TGTGCCAGCTTAGGGGACTCTAACACTGAAGCTTTCTTT. This translates into CASLGDSNTEAFF.

V and J are TRBV12-5 and TRBJ2-5; 8 nucleotides align to TRBD2. With V trimmed by 6 bases and J by 5 bases, 8 bases remained unmatched. Per germline, CDR1 LGHNT and CDR2 FRNRAP. CDR3 size: 14 residues. The CDR3 sequence: CASGPGGKWETQYF. CDR3 in DNA: TGTGCTAGTGGGCCGGGGGGGAAATGGGAGACCCAGTACTTC.

This clonotype has more than one count but fewer than ten. V and J are TRBV20-1 and TRBJ2-7; D is unresolved. This CDR3 is built from 14 residues. Looked up from germline, CDR1 is DFQATT and CDR2 is SNEGSKA (reference sequence). Trimming removed 0 bases from V and 5 bases from J, with 14 bases in between. CDR3 sequence: CSARDLAKVDEQYF. CDR3 nucleotides: TGCAGTGCTAGAGATCTCGCAAAGGTGGACGAGCAGTACTTC.

The chain combines TRBV27 with TRBJ1-2; D possibly corresponds to TRBD1 (6 bases). From germline, CDR1 is MNHEY and CDR2 SMNVEV (reference sequence). CDR3 size: 15 residues. Trimming pared 5 bases from V and 5 bases from J, leaving 18 bases between. The CDR3 nucleotides are TGTGCCAGCAGTCGCGGAAGGGGACACAAGTATGGCTACACCTTC. The encoded protein is CASSRGRGHKYGYTF.

This chain uses TRBV14 with TRBJ2-5; either TRBD1 or TRBD2 may supply D (5 bases each). V gave up 6 bases and J gave up 7 bases, with 15 bases separating them. The CDR3 spans 13 residues. From germline, CDR1 is SGHDN and CDR2 FVKESK. CDR3 residues: CASSRSGLGTQYF. The CDR3 region has the DNA TGTGCCAGCAGTCGCTCGGGGCTGGGGACCCAGTACTTC.

The CDR3 spells CASSVRIGNTIYF. The CDR3 coding sequence is TGCGCCAGCAGCGTGAGGATTGGAAACACCATATATTTT. This chain joins TRBV5-1 and TRBJ1-3; D gene ambiguous. This CDR3 is built from 13 residues. V was shortened by 4 bases and J by 3 bases, with 8 bases between the two germline ends. Germline V gives CDR1 SGHRS, CDR2 YFSETQ.

The chain links TRBV5-1 to TRBJ1-1; D gene unclear. From germline, CDR1 is SGHRS and CDR2 YFSETQ. There are 13 residues in the CDR3. Trimming took off 2 bases at V and 7 bases at J, with 12 bases between the two ends. Here the CDR3 reads CASSFAEWNEAFF. The DNA of the CDR3 is TGCGCCAGCAGCTTCGCAGAGTGGAATGAAGCTTTCTTT.

The chain carries TRBV20-1 and TRBJ2-3; D is unclear. The germline gives CDR1 DFQATT, CDR2 SNEGSKA (reference sequence). V was trimmed by 3 bases and J by 5 bases, leaving 12 bases between them. The CDR3 is 13 amino acids. The CDR3 spells CSARAIAKDTQYF. The CDR3 DNA reads TGCAGTGCTAGGGCCATAGCCAAAGATACGCAGTATTTT.

This clonotype was seen ten or more times. The V call is TRBV20-1, the J call TRBJ1-2; D is uncertain. Deletions cut 2 bases from V and 6 bases from J, with 10 bases between. Germline V gene lookup returns CDR1 DFQATT and CDR2 SNEGSKA (reference sequence). This CDR3 is built from 12 residues. In DNA form, the CDR3 reads TGCAGTGCTAGACCCTCACCGGATGGCTACACCTTC. It encodes CSARPSPDGYTF.

A few counts support this clonotype. This sequence joins TRBV5-5 and TRBJ1-3, with D possibly being TRBD1 (6 bases). V lost 1 base and J 6 bases, leaving 8 bases between the germline ends. CDR1 SGHKS and CDR2 YYEKEE come from the germline V gene (reference sequence). This CDR3 has 13 amino acids. In DNA, the CDR3 is TGTGCCAGCAGCTTGCCAGGGGCAAACACCATATATTTT. Its protein product is CASSLPGANTIYF.

This clonotype came up many times. V usage is TRBV12-3 or TRBV12-4 and J usage is TRBJ1-1; TRBD1 is a possible D gene (5 bases). There are 14 residues in the CDR3. Trimming took 2 bases from V and 0 from J, leaving 7 bases between them. CDR3 bases: TGTGCCAGCAGTTTACAGGGCTTGAACACTGAAGCTTTCTTT. Protein sequence: CASSLQGLNTEAFF.

In the case of this clonotype: One junction end disagrees with the germline gene, perhaps due to a read error. V gene TRBV2 combines with J gene TRBJ1-1; D not certain. The CDR3 covers 16 residues. Germline values: CDR1 SNHLY, CDR2 FYNNEI. The CDR3, as DNA: TGTGCCAGCAGCGAAGCCCCCTGGTATAAGGGTTCTGAAGCTTTCTTT. Amino acids: CASSEAPWYKGSEAFF.

The table lists this clonotype with a few counts. V gene TRBV5-1 combines with J gene TRBJ2-4; a possible D gene is TRBD2 (5 bases). CDR3 length: 14 residues. Per germline, CDR1 SGHRS and CDR2 YFSETQ. The V gene lost 0 bases and the J gene lost 6 bases, with 10 bases spanning the gap. The CDR3 reads CASSLGGEGNIQYF. The CDR3 DNA sequence: TGCGCCAGCAGCTTGGGGGGAGAGGGAAACATTCAGTACTTC.

This clonotype was observed once. The rearrangement uses TRBV2 and TRBJ2-3; D unclear. CDR1 SNHLY and CDR2 FYNNEI come from the germline V gene. V dropped 3 bases and J dropped 7 bases, with 8 bases sitting between them. The CDR3 runs to 12 residues. CDR3 in amino acids: CASSDPPYTQYF. The CDR3 DNA follows: TGTGCCAGCAGTGACCCCCCTTATACGCAGTATTTT.

This clonotype showed up just a few times. The rearrangement links TRBV9 to TRBJ1-1, with 8 bases lining up with TRBD1. Germline values: CDR1 SGDLS, CDR2 YYNGEE. Trimming at V came to 5 bases and at J to 10 bases, leaving 16 bases not matched to a gene. This CDR3 is 15 amino acids long. CDR3 protein: CASSVMTGDPSGAFF. CDR3 sequence (DNA): TGTGCCAGCAGTGTGATGACAGGGGACCCTTCGGGAGCTTTCTTT.